A single TCR beta chain is shown here with its context. The CDR3 is 15 residues long. V lost 4 bases and J 6 bases, leaving 17 bases between the germline ends. Germline CDR1 reads SGDLS; CDR2 reads YYNGEE. The sample originates from a study of T cell responses to AZD1222 COVID-19 vaccine. Sequencing used immunoSEQ multiplex PCR; TCRdb keeps in-frame clones, though not all of them. The sample gives about 110,000 clones, approximately 92% of which show up once; about two fifths is in the top ten. The chain has TRBV9 and TRBJ2-1, with a weak D call TRBD2 (5 bases). This TCR derives from an adult who received the AZD1222 COVID-19 vaccine. The source was peripheral blood, collected 28 days after the second AZD1222 dose. CDR3 sequence: CASSSPGLRANEQFF. CDR3 coding DNA: TGTGCCAGCAGCTCCCCCGGGTTGCGGGCCAATGAGCAGTTCTTC.